This T cell receptor (beta chain) was sequenced during a study of Ad26.COV2.S vaccination and SARS-CoV-2 variants. As to treatment: approximately 18 received Ad26.COV2.S at low or high dose, single or two shots; 5 received placebo; per-sample allocation not given. The samples date from day 63 after the first vaccine or placebo injection. Profiled with immunoSEQ multiplex PCR; TCRdb holds only in-frame clones, not every one. This repertoire shows about half a million clones, nearly 90% found once; its top ten account for 1.7%. The V end was cut by 2 bases, the J end by 4 bases, with 11 bases between. Germline values: CDR1 LGHDT, CDR2 YNNKEL (reference sequence). This CDR3 is built from 14 residues.

The gene calls are TRBV3-1 (or the pseudogene TRBV3-2) and TRBJ1-2; D not resolved. This clonotype was obtained from a person between 18 and 60 years old who received the Ad26.COV2.S COVID-19 vaccine or a placebo. Source: peripheral blood, taken in a trial of Ad26.COV2.S vaccine versus placebo. In DNA form, the CDR3 reads TGTGCCAGCAGCCAACACGGACCCGTCTATGGCTACACCTTC. Translating gives CASSQHGPVYGYTF.